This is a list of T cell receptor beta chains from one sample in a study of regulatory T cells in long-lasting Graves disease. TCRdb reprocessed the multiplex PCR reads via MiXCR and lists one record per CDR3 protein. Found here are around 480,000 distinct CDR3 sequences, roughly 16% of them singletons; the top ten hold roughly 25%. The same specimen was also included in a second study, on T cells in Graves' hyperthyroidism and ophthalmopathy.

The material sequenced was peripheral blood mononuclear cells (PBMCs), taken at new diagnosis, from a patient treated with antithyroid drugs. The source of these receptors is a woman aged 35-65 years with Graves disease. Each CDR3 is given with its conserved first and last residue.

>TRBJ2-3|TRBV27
CASSLSRPSTDTQYF
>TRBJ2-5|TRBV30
CAWSLQSRLAGFRYF
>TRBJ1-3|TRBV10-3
CAISEFRPGQKSSGNTIYF
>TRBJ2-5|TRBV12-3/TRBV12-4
CASTLGQGFETQYF
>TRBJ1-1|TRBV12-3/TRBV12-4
CASSPGATAFF
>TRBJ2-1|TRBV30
CAWRRTGGAEQFF
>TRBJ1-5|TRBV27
CASSFSTDQPQHF
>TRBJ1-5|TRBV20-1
CSAKTAHQPQHF
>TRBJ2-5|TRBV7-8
CASSLMAGLQETQYF
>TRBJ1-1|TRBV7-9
CASSLRGRGYTEAFF
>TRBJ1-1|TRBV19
CASTDRGLSEAFF
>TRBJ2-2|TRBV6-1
CASSLSGGLPWNTGELFF
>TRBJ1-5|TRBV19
CASSIRGQPQHF
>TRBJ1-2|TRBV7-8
CASSSNEGRGGYTF
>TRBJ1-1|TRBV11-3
CASRPRGSNTEAFF
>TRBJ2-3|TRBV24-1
CATSDRSGGATDTQYF
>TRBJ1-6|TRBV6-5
CASSYNRDRDSPLHF
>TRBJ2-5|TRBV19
CASKATVQETQYF
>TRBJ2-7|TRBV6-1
CASRNRNYEQYF
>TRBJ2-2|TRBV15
CATKMTGGNTGELFF
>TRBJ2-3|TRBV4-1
CASTRPGSTDTQYF
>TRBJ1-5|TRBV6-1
CASGDRGHQPQHF
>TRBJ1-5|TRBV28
CASGISNQPQHF
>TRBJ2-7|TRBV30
CAWSVSGGNYEQYF
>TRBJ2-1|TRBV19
CASSKDSGGNSYNEQFF
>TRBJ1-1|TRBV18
CASSSRGWDTEAFF
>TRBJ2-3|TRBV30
CAWSSRNKDTQYF
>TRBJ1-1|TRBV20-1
CSARGRGTEAFF
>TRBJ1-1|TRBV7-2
CASSRTTYTEAFF
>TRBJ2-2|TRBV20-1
CSARGGPPGELFF
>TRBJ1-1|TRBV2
CASIATPGTEAFF
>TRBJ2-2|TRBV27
CASSFPGFGELFF
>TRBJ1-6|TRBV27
CASSPYLGSYNSPLHF
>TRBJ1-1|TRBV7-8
CASSLVPRLGTEAFF
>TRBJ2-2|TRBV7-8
CASRKAGGNTGELFF
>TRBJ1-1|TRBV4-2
CASRPSGTATNTEAFF
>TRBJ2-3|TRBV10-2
CASSDSTSGGADTQYF
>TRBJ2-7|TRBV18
CASSPPTGTRGQSYEQYF
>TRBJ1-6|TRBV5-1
CASSLREPNSPLHF
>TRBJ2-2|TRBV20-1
CSAPSGQANTGELFF
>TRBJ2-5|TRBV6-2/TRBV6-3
CASSDRTGGRETQYF
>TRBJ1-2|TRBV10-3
CAISLSVSTGNYGYTF
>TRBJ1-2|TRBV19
CASAPIGEANYGYTF
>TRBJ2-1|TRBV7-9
CASSRLEGYNEQFF
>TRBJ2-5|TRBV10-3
CATALGGGHQETQYF
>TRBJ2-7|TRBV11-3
CASSPWTGNDEQYF
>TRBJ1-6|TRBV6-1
CASSEKWDMVGNSPLHF
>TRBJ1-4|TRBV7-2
CASSQEVWEKLFF
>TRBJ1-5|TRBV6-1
CASLRDLYSNQPQHF
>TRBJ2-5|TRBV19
CASSGGHETQYF
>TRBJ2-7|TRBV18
CASSPGVEQYF
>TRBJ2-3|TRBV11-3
CASSLRDLGDTQYF
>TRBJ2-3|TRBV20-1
CSAIIPGQSTDTQYF